The 2 T cell receptor beta chains in this list originate from one sample, sequenced in a study of cytomegalovirus exposure and HLA in healthy donors. Both 60 Vbeta primers and 13 Jbeta primers went into the PCR. The protocol was immunoSEQ multiplex PCR, while the TCRdb copy is restricted to in-frame clones and leaves out a portion. Of fewer than 150,000 clones listed, about 78% were seen once; the top ten hold almost 4%. The sequencing input was PBMCs. The source of these receptors is a man aged 18 to 29 in good health and CMV-seronegative.

The chain has TRBV19 and TRBJ2-7; 9 nucleotides match TRBD2. Germline loops: CDR1 LNHDA, CDR2 SQIVND (reference sequence). This CDR3 has 14 residues. Trimming took 4 bases from V and 3 from J; bases not matched to a gene: 4. The CDR3 is CASSRASGNYEQYF. The CDR3 DNA follows: TGTGCCAGTAGTAGGGCTAGCGGGAACTACGAGCAGTACTTC.

The table lists this clone with a count of one. The chain is built from TRBV27 and TRBJ2-7; 8 bases match TRBD1. CDR1 and CDR2 (germline): MNHEY, SMNVEV (reference sequence). The CDR3 spans 17 residues. The J segment lost 0 bases and the V segment lost 4 bases, leaving 11 bases of the junction unmatched. CDR3 coding DNA: TGTGCCAGCAGTTCACTCCTCCCGGGACAGGCCTCCTACGAGCAGTACTTC. Amino acid sequence: CASSSLLPGQASYEQYF.